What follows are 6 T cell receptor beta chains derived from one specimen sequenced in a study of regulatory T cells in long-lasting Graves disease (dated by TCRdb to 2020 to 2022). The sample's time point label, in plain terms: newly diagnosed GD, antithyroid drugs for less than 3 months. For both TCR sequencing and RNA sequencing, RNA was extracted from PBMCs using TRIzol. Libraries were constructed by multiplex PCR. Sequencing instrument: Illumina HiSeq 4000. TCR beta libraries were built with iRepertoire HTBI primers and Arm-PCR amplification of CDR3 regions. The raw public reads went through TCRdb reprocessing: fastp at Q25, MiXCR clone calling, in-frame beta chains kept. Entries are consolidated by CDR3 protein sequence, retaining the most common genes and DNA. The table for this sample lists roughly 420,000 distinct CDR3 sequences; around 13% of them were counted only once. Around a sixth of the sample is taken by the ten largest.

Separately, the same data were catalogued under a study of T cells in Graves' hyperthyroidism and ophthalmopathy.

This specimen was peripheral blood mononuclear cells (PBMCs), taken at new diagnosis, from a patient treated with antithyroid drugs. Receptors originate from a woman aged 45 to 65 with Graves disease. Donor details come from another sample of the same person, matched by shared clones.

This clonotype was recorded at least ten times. Here the CDR3 DNA reads TGTGCCAGCAGCCTCCCCGGACAGGGGGCGCGCAATGAGCAGTTCTTC. Residues: CASSLPGQGARNEQFF. V usage is TRBV11-2 and J usage is TRBJ2-1; 11 nucleotides match TRBD1. The V segment lost 5 bases and the J segment 6 bases; nucleotides outside the gene matches: 9. The CDR3 extends over 16 amino acids. Germline values: CDR1 SGHAT, CDR2 FQNNGV. Supplemented by reference TRBV11-2 and TRBJ2-1, the full variable domain reads EAGVAQSPRYKIIEKRQSVAFWCNPISGHATLYWYQQILGQGPKLLIQFQNNGVVDDSQLPKDRFSAERLKGVDSTLKIQPAKLEDSAVYLCASSLPGQGARNEQFFGPGTRLTVL.

CDR3: CASSARGVQETQYF. The CDR3 DNA sequence: TGTGCCAGCAGCGCAAGGGGGGTCCAAGAGACCCAGTACTTC. The chain combines TRBV3-1 with TRBJ2-5, with D perhaps assigned TRBD1 or TRBD2 (6 bases each). Germline lookup yields CDR1 LGHDT and CDR2 YNNKEL (reference sequence). V gave up 5 bases and J gave up 1 base, with 11 bases separating them. This CDR3 has 14 residues.

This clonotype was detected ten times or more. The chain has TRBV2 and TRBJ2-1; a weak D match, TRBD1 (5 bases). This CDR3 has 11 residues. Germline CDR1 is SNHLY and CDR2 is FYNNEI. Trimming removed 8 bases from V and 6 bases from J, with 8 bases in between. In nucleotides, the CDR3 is TGTGCCAGCCGACAGCCCAATGAGCAGTTCTTC. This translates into CASRQPNEQFF. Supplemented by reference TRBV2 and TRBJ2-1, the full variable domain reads EPEVTQTPSHQVTQMGQEVILRCVPISNHLYFYWYRQILGQKVEFLVSFYNNEISEKSEIFDDQFSVERPDGSNFTLKIRSTKLEDSAMYFCASRQPNEQFFGPGTRLTVL.

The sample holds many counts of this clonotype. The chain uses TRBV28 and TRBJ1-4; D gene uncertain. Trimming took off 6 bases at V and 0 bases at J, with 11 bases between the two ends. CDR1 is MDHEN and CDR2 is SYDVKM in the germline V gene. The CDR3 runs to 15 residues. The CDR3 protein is CASRNPPATNEKLFF. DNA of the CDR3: TGTGCCAGCAGAAACCCGCCTGCAACTAATGAAAAACTGTTTTTT.

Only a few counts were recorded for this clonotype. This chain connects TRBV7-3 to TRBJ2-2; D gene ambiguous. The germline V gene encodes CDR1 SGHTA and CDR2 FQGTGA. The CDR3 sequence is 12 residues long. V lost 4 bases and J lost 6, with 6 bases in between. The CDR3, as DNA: TGTGCCAGCAGCTCCAATCCCGGGGAGCTGTTTTTT. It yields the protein CASSSNPGELFF.

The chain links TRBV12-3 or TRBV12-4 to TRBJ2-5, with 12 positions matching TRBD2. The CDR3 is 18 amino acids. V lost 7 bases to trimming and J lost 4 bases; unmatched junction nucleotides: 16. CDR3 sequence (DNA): TGTGCCAGCACTCAGGCCCGGGCTAGCGGGAGGGCCACAGAGACCCAGTACTTC. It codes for CASTQARASGRATETQYF.